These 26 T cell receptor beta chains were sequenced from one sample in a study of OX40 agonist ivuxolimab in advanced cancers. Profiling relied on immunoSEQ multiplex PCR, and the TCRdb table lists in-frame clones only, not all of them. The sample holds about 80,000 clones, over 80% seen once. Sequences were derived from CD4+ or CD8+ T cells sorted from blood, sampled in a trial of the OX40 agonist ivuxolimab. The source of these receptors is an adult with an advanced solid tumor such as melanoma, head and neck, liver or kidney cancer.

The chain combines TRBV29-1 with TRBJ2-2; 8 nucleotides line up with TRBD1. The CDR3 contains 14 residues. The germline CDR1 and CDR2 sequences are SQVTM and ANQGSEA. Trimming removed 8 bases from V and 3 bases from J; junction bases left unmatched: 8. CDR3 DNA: TGCAGCACTCGGACAGGGCGGGACACCGGGGAGCTGTTTTTT. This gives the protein CSTRTGRDTGELFF.

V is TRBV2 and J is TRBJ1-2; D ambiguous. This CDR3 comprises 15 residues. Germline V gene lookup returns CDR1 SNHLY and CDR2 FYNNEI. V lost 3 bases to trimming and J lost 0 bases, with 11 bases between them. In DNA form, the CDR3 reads TGTGCCAGCAGTGAGTGGATGGATCCTAACTATGGCTACACCTTC. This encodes CASSEWMDPNYGYTF. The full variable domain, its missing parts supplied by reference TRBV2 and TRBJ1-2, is EPEVTQTPSHQVTQMGQEVILRCVPISNHLYFYWYRQILGQKVEFLVSFYNNEISEKSEIFDDQFSVERPDGSNFTLKIRSTKLEDSAMYFCASSEWMDPNYGYTFGSGTRLTVV.

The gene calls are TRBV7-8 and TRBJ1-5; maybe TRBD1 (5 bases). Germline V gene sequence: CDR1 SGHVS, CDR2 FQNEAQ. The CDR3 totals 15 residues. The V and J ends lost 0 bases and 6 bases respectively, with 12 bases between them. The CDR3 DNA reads TGTGCCAGCAGCTTAGCCGCCAGGGCAGGTCAGCCCCAGCATTTT. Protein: CASSLAARAGQPQHF.

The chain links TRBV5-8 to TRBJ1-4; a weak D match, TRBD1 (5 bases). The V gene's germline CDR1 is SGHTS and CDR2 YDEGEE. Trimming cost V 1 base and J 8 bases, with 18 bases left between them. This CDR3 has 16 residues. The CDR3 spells CASSLSVGGPWEKLFF. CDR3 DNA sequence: TGTGCCAGCAGCTTGAGTGTGGGGGGACCGTGGGAAAAACTGTTTTTT.

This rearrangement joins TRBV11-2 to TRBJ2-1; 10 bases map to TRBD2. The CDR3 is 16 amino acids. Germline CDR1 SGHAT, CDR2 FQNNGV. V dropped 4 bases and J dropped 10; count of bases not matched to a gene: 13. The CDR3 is CASSSPRAGGPQEQFF. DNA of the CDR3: TGTGCCAGCAGCTCACCACGAGCGGGGGGGCCACAAGAGCAGTTCTTC.

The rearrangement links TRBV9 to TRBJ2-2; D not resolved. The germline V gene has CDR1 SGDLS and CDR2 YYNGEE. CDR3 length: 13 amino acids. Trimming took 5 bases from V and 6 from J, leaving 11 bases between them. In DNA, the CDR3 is TGTGCCAGCAGTTACGGGTCTGCCGGGGAGCTGTTTTTT. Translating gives CASSYGSAGELFF. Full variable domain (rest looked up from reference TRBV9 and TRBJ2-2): DSGVTQTPKHLITATGQRVTLRCSPRSGDLSVYWYQQSLDQGLQFLIQYYNGEERAKGNILERFSAQQFPDLHSELNLSSLELGDSALYFCASSYGSAGELFFGEGSRLTVL.

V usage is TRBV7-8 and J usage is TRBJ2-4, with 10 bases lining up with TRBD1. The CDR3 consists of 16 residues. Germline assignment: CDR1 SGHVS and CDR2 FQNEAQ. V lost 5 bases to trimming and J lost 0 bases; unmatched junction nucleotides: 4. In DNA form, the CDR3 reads TGTGCCAGCAGCACGGGACAGGGGCTAGCCAAAAACATTCAGTACTTC. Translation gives CASSTGQGLAKNIQYF.

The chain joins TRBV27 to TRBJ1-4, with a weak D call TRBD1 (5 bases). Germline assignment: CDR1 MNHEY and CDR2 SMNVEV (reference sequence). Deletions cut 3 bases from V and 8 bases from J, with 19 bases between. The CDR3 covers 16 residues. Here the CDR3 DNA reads TGTGCCAGCAGTTTCAGGAGGGGACCGGGCGACGAAAAACTGTTTTTT. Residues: CASSFRRGPGDEKLFF. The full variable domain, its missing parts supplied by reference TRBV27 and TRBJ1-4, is EAQVTQNPRYLITVTGKKLTVTCSQNMNHEYMSWYRQDPGLGLRQIYYSMNVEVTDKGDVPEGYKVSRKEKRNFPLILESPSPNQTSLYFCASSFRRGPGDEKLFFGSGTQLSVL.

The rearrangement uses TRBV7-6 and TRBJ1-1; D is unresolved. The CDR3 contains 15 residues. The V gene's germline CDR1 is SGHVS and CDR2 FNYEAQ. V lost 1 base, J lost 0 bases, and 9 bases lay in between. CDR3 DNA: TGTGCCAGCAGCTTAGAGGCAGCGATGAACACTGAAGCTTTCTTT. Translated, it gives CASSLEAAMNTEAFF.

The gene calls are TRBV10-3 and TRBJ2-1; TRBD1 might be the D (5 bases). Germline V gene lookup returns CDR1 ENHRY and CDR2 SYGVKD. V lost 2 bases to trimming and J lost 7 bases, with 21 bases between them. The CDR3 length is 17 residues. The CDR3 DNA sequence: TGTGCCATCAGTGAGGGGTCGGGCAGGGCCTCCGGAAATGAGCAGTTCTTC. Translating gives CAISEGSGRASGNEQFF.

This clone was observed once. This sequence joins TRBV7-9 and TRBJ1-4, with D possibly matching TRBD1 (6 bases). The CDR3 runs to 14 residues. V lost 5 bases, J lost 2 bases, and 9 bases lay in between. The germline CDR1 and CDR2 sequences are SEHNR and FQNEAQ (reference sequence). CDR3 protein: CASSPGDTNEKLFF. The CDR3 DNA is TGTGCCAGCAGCCCAGGGGATACTAATGAAAAACTGTTTTTT. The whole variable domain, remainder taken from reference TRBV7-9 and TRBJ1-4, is DTGVSQNPRHKITKRGQNVTFRCDPISEHNRLYWYRQTLGQGPEFLTYFQNEAQLEKSRLLSDRFSAERPKGSFSTLEIQRTEQGDSAMYLCASSPGDTNEKLFFGSGTQLSVL.

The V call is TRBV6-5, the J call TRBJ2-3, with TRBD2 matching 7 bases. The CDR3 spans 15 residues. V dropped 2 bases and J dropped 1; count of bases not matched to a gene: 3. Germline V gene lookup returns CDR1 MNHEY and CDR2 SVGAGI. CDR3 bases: TGTGCCAGCAGTTACCGGGGGGAACGCACAGATACGCAGTATTTT. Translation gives CASSYRGERTDTQYF.

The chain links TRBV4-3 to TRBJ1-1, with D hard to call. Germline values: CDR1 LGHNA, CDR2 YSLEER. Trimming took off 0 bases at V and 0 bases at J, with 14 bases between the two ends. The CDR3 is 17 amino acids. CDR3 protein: CASSQDPAGAMNTEAFF. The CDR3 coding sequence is TGCGCCAGCAGCCAAGATCCGGCAGGAGCCATGAACACTGAAGCTTTCTTT.

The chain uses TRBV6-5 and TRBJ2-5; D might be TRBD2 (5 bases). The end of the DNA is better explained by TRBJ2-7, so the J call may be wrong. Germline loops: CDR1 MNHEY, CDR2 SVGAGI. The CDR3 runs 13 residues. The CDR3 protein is CASSYSTGSEQYF. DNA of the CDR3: TGTGCCAGCAGTTACTCCACGGGGAGCGAGCAGTACTTC.

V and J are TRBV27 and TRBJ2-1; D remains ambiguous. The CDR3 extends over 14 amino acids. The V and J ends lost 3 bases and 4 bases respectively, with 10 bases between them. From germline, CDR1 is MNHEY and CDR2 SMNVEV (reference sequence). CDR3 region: CASSLWGSYNEQFF. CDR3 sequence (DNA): TGTGCCAGCAGTTTGTGGGGATCATACAATGAGCAGTTCTTC.

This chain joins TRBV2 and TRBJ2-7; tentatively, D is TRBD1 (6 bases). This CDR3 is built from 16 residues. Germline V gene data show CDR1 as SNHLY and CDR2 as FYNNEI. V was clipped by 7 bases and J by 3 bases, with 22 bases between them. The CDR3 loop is CASKVGADSGGYEQYF. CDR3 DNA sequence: TGTGCCAGCAAGGTGGGGGCCGACAGCGGAGGCTACGAGCAGTACTTC.

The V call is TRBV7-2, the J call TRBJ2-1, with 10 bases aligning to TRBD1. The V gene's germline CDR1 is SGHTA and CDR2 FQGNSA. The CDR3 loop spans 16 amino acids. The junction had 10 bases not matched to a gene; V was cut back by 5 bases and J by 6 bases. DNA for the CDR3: TGTGCCAGCAGCCAACTTTCGGGACAGGGGCCCAATGAGCAGTTCTTC. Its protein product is CASSQLSGQGPNEQFF.

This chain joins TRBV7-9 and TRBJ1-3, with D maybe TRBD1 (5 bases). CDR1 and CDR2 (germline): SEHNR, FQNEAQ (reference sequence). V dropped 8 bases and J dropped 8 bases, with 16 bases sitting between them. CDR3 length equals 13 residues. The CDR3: CASARDFGDTIYF. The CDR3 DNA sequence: TGTGCCAGCGCCAGGGATTTCGGGGACACCATATATTTT.

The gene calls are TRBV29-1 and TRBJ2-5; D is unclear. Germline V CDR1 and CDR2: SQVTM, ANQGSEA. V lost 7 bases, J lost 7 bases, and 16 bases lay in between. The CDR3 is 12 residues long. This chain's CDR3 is CSGTVLFGTQYF. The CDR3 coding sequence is TGCAGCGGGACGGTTCTTTTTGGGACCCAGTACTTC.

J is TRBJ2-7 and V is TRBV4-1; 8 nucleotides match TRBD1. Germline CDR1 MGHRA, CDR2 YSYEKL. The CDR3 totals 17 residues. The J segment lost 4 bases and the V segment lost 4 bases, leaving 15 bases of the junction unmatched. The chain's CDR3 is CASSRGPQGAGGYEQYF. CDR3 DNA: TGCGCCAGCAGCCGAGGCCCCCAGGGGGCAGGCGGGTACGAGCAGTACTTC.

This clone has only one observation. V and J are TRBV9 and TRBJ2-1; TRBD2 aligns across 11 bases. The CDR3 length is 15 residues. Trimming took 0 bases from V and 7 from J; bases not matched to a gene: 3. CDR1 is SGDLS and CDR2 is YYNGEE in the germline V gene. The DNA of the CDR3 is TGTGCCAGCAGCGTAGATCTAGCGGGGGGTAATGAGCAGTTCTTC. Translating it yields CASSVDLAGGNEQFF.

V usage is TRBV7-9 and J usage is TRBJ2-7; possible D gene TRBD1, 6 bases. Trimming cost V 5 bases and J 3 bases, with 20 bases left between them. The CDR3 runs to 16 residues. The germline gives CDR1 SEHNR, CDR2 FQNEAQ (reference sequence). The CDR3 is CASSPPAGVGYYEQYF. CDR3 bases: TGTGCCAGCAGCCCCCCGGCAGGGGTGGGGTACTACGAGCAGTACTTC.

The CDR3 DNA reads as TGTGCCAGCAGTCCGACAGGAACTGAAGCTTTCTTT. This encodes CASSPTGTEAFF. The chain uses TRBV28 and TRBJ1-1, with D maybe TRBD1 (6 bases). The CDR3 runs to 12 residues. The V end was cut by 5 bases, the J end by 5 bases, with 9 bases between. Germline lookup yields CDR1 MDHEN and CDR2 SYDVKM.

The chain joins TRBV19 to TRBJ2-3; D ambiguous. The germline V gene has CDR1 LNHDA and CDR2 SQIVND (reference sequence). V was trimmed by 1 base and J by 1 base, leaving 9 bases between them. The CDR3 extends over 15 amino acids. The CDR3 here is CASSIAEWGTDTQYF. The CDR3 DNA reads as TGTGCCAGTAGTATAGCGGAGTGGGGCACAGATACGCAGTATTTT.

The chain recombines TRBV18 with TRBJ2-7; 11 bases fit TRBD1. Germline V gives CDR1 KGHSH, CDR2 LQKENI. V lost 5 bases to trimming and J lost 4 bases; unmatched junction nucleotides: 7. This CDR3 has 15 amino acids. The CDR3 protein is CASSLPGQGVYEQYF. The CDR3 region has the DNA TGTGCCAGCTCATTACCGGGACAGGGGGTTTACGAGCAGTACTTC.

CDR3 bases: TGTGCCAGCAGCACCTCACAGAACTCGAACACCGGGGAGCTGTTTTTT. This codes for CASSTSQNSNTGELFF. The chain couples TRBV5-4 to TRBJ2-2; unclear D gene. V was clipped by 4 bases and J by 0 bases, with 13 bases between them. The germline V gene encodes CDR1 SGHNT and CDR2 YYREEE (reference sequence). CDR3 length equals 16 residues.